A single sample gave rise to the 27 T cell receptor beta chains below, sequenced in a study of blood T cell repertoires in COVID-19. Here immunoSEQ multiplex PCR was the method, and the copy in TCRdb shows in-frame clones only, minus some. The sample includes 200,000 to 300,000 clones, over 75% of them seen just once. Material: peripheral blood. These receptors came from a woman in her forties or fifties with acute or convalescent COVID-19.

The chain combines TRBV18 with TRBJ1-5; TRBD1 might be the D (6 bases). The CDR3 sequence is 14 residues long. Trimming removed 2 bases from V and 4 bases from J, with 9 bases in between. Germline CDR1 reads KGHSH; CDR2 reads LQKENI. CDR3 residues: CASSPTRGNQPQHF. CDR3 DNA sequence: TGTGCCAGCTCACCAACAAGGGGGAATCAGCCCCAGCATTTT.

This clone was seen just once. V and J are TRBV28 and TRBJ2-3; D ambiguous. V shed 5 bases and J shed 2 bases, with 5 bases lying between them. CDR3 size: 12 residues. Per the germline V gene, CDR1 is MDHEN and CDR2 is SYDVKM. CDR3 bases: TGTGCCAGCAGTATCTACACAGATACGCAGTATTTT. Encoded protein: CASSIYTDTQYF.

This chain uses TRBV5-1 with TRBJ2-3; 9 positions agree with TRBD2. CDR1 is SGHRS and CDR2 is YFSETQ in the germline V gene. The length of the CDR3 is 15 residues. Losses at the gene ends were 7 bases for V and 0 bases for J; bases not matched to a gene: 6. The CDR3, as DNA: TGCGCCAGCGGACCTAGCGGGACTAGCACAGATACGCAGTATTTT. Amino acid sequence: CASGPSGTSTDTQYF.

V usage is TRBV6-1 and J usage is TRBJ1-1, with D possibly being TRBD1 (6 bases). In germline, CDR1 is MNHNS, CDR2 SASEGT. This CDR3 is built from 14 residues. Trimming shortened V by 5 bases and J by 1 base, and 11 bases separated the two germline ends. CDR3 in DNA: TGTGCCAGCAGTTTCTGGGACAAGAACACTGAAGCTTTCTTT. Encoded protein: CASSFWDKNTEAFF.

V is TRBV6-5 and J is TRBJ1-1; TRBD1 aligns across 9 bases. V shed 6 bases and J 1 base; nucleotides not matched to a gene: 6. Germline V CDR1 and CDR2: MNHEY, SVGAGI. This CDR3 spans 15 amino acids. CDR3 loop: CASRGDREANTEAFF. CDR3 DNA sequence: TGTGCCAGCAGGGGGGACAGGGAGGCGAACACTGAAGCTTTCTTT.

This chain links TRBV19 with TRBJ1-5, with a tentative D call TRBD1 (6 bases). The germline CDR1 and CDR2 sequences are LNHDA and SQIVND (reference sequence). The CDR3 is 16 residues long. V was cut by 1 base and J by 4 bases, with 14 bases left in between. The CDR3 here is CASSIVRGIENQPQHF. DNA for the CDR3: TGTGCCAGTAGTATAGTCAGGGGAATTGAAAATCAGCCCCAGCATTTT.

J is TRBJ2-4 and V is TRBV30; D not resolved. V lost 2 bases and J 5 bases, leaving 10 bases between the germline ends. This CDR3 region has 13 residues. The germline gives CDR1 GTSNPN, CDR2 SVGIG (reference sequence). CDR3 protein: CAWSRGRENIQYF. The CDR3 region has the DNA TGTGCCTGGAGTCGCGGTAGAGAAAACATTCAGTACTTC.

V usage is TRBV6-4 and J usage is TRBJ2-3, with TRBD2 matching over 10 bases. Trimming at V came to 7 bases and at J to 0 bases, leaving 7 bases not matched to a gene. Germline CDR1 is MRHNA and CDR2 is SNTAGT. The CDR3 covers 16 residues. CDR3 residues: CASITGTSDSTDTQYF. Written as DNA, the CDR3 is TGTGCCAGCATTACCGGGACTAGCGATAGCACAGATACGCAGTATTTT.

The rearrangement joins TRBV3-1 (or the pseudogene TRBV3-2) to TRBJ1-2; 8 nucleotides line up with TRBD1. Germline-derived CDR1 and CDR2 are LGHDT and YNNKEL (reference sequence). V was pared by 3 bases and J by 5 bases, with 5 bases of the junction left unmatched. The CDR3 is 14 amino acids. CDR3 in DNA: TGTGCCAGCAGCCATCTCGGACAGGGTTATGGCTACACCTTC. Protein product: CASSHLGQGYGYTF.

The V call is TRBV3-1 (or the pseudogene TRBV3-2), the J call TRBJ1-6, with TRBD1 as a possible D gene (5 bases). V lost 0 bases and J 4 bases, leaving 13 bases between the germline ends. This CDR3 is 17 amino acids long. Per the germline V gene, CDR1 is LGHDT and CDR2 is YNNKEL (reference sequence). The DNA for the CDR3 is TGTGCCAGCAGCCAAGACAGGGTTGTGAATTATAATTCACCCCTCCACTTT. This gives the protein CASSQDRVVNYNSPLHF.

The V gene is TRBV7-9, the J gene TRBJ2-1; 9 bases line up with TRBD2. The V gene's germline CDR1 is SEHNR and CDR2 FQNEAQ (reference sequence). The ends lost 3 bases at V and 6 bases at J; junction bases unmatched: 9. The CDR3 runs 16 residues. The CDR3 DNA is TGTGCCAGCAGCTTCCCGGCAGCGGGAGGCTCCAATGAGCAGTTCTTC. It specifies CASSFPAAGGSNEQFF.

The gene calls are TRBV2 and TRBJ1-1, with D perhaps TRBD1 (5 bases). The germline V and J ends were trimmed by 3 bases and 3 bases, with 8 bases remaining between them. This CDR3 has 13 amino acids. Per germline, CDR1 SNHLY and CDR2 FYNNEI. The CDR3 nucleotides read TGTGCCAGCAGTGACAGGGAGGACACTGAAGCTTTCTTT. Translated, it gives CASSDREDTEAFF.

The chain has TRBV2 and TRBJ2-3; TRBD2 aligns across 13 bases. The CDR3 is 15 amino acids. Looked up from germline, CDR1 is SNHLY and CDR2 is FYNNEI. Trimming took 6 bases from V and 4 from J; bases not matched to a gene: 4. The chain's CDR3 is CASSKTSGGSDTQYF. The DNA of the CDR3 is TGTGCCAGCAGCAAGACTAGCGGGGGGTCAGATACGCAGTATTTT.

This clone was observed a single time. The CDR3 loop is CASSQVASSYNEQFF. For the CDR3, the DNA is TGCGCCAGCAGCCAAGTAGCGAGCTCCTACAATGAGCAGTTCTTC. The chain combines TRBV4-1 with TRBJ2-1; D is perhaps TRBD2 (5 bases). With 1 base removed from V and 0 bases from J, the gap between germline ends came to 7 bases. The CDR3 is made up of 15 amino acids. Germline CDR1 and CDR2: MGHRA and YSYEKL.

A few counts support this clone. This chain links TRBV2 with TRBJ1-6; D is ambiguous. The ends were cut back, 7 bases at V and 5 bases at J, with 15 bases in the middle. This CDR3 has 15 residues. CDR1 is SNHLY, CDR2 FYNNEI, per germline. CDR3 in amino acids: CASKKVWQDNSPLHF. As DNA, the CDR3 is TGTGCCAGCAAGAAGGTCTGGCAGGATAATTCACCCCTCCACTTT. Combining the CDR3 with reference TRBV2 and TRBJ1-6 gives the whole variable domain EPEVTQTPSHQVTQMGQEVILRCVPISNHLYFYWYRQILGQKVEFLVSFYNNEISEKSEIFDDQFSVERPDGSNFTLKIRSTKLEDSAMYFCASKKVWQDNSPLHFGNGTRLTVT.

The chain employs TRBV7-8 and TRBJ2-7; 10 bases line up with TRBD2. The V and J ends lost 1 base and 6 bases, in that order; junction bases with no gene match: 6. The CDR3 length is 15 residues. Germline CDR1 reads SGHVS; CDR2 reads FQNEAQ. The CDR3 protein is CASSLGLAGVTEQYF. The CDR3, as DNA: TGTGCCAGCAGCTTAGGCCTAGCGGGAGTAACCGAGCAGTACTTC.

The rearrangement uses TRBV30 and TRBJ1-5; D call uncertain. CDR3 length equals 15 residues. Germline assignment: CDR1 GTSNPN and CDR2 SVGIG (reference sequence). V dropped 0 bases and J dropped 0 bases, with 9 bases sitting between them. CDR3 DNA: TGTGCCTGGAGTGTCGGGTTATATAGCAATCAGCCCCAGCATTTT. Translated, it gives CAWSVGLYSNQPQHF. The full variable domain, its missing parts supplied by reference TRBV30 and TRBJ1-5, is SQTIHQWPATLVQPVGSPLSLECTVEGTSNPNLYWYRQAAGRGLQLLFYSVGIGQISSEVPQNLSASRPQDRQFILSSKKLLLSDSGFYLCAWSVGLYSNQPQHFGDGTRLSIL.

The J gene is TRBJ2-5, the V gene TRBV11-3, with a weak D call TRBD2 (6 bases). The CDR3 contains 13 residues. Germline assignment: CDR1 SGHNT and CDR2 YENEEA. The V end was cut by 3 bases, the J end by 3 bases, with 8 bases between. CDR3 residues: CASSLKREETQYF. The CDR3 nucleotides read TGTGCCAGCAGCTTGAAGCGGGAAGAGACCCAGTACTTC. Full variable domain (remainder filled in from reference TRBV11-3 and TRBJ2-5): EAGVVQSPRYKIIEKKQPVAFWCNPISGHNTLYWYLQNLGQGPELLIRYENEEAVDDSQLPKDRFSAERLKGVDSTLKIQPAELGDSAVYLCASSLKREETQYFGPGTRLLVL.

The gene calls are TRBV2 and TRBJ2-7; tentative D call: TRBD1 (6 bases). The CDR3 extends over 14 amino acids. Germline V gives CDR1 SNHLY, CDR2 FYNNEI. V was clipped by 2 bases and J by 3 bases, with 11 bases between them. The CDR3 DNA reads as TGTGCCAGCAGTGAATTTCAGGGGCTCTACGAGCAGTACTTC. Residues: CASSEFQGLYEQYF.

CDR3 DNA sequence: TGTGCCAGCTCACCGGGGCCGTTCTTC. Translated: CASSPGPFF. The chain links TRBV18 to TRBJ2-1; weak D call: TRBD1 (5 bases). The CDR3 has 9 amino acids. Trimming shortened V by 3 bases and J by 15 bases, and 6 bases separated the two germline ends. Germline CDR1 reads KGHSH; CDR2 reads LQKENI.

The chain combines TRBV4-3 with TRBJ1-6, with D uncertain. Germline CDR1 reads LGHNA; CDR2 reads YSLEER. With 0 bases removed from V and 12 bases from J, the gap between germline ends came to 6 bases. CDR3 length equals 12 residues. The CDR3 spells CASSQDRGPLHF. The CDR3 DNA sequence: TGCGCCAGCAGCCAAGATCGAGGACCCCTCCACTTT.

This chain uses TRBV9 with TRBJ1-2; no reliable D call. CDR1 is SGDLS, CDR2 YYNGEE, per germline. Between the trimmed V and J ends, which lost 1 base and 7 bases, there was a span of 8 bases. The CDR3 totals 12 residues. The CDR3 reads CASSVLGGGYTF. CDR3 sequence (DNA): TGTGCCAGCAGCGTATTGGGAGGTGGCTACACCTTC.

The chain employs TRBV28 and TRBJ2-3; 11 nucleotides agree with TRBD2. This CDR3 has 15 residues. Germline V gives CDR1 MDHEN, CDR2 SYDVKM. V shed 6 bases, J shed 7 bases, and the junction held 9 bases outside the gene matches. The CDR3 here is CASSPGTSGVYTQYF. In nucleotides, the CDR3 is TGTGCCAGCAGCCCCGGGACTAGCGGAGTTTATACGCAGTATTTT.

J is TRBJ1-2 and V is TRBV19; D unresolved. Germline CDR1 and CDR2: LNHDA and SQIVND (reference sequence). V was pared by 5 bases and J by 4 bases, with 14 bases between. The CDR3 covers 14 residues. The CDR3 protein is CASSLRGLFYGYTF. The CDR3 bases are TGTGCCAGTAGTCTCCGAGGACTTTTCTATGGCTACACCTTC.

The chain carries TRBV24-1 and TRBJ2-2; weak D call: TRBD1 (6 bases). The length of the CDR3 is 16 residues. The germline V and J ends were trimmed by 1 base and 0 bases, with 8 bases remaining between them. Germline values: CDR1 KGHDR, CDR2 SFDVKD. CDR3 nucleotides: TGTGCCACCAGTGATTTAACAGGGCCGAACACCGGGGAGCTGTTTTTT. Encoded protein: CATSDLTGPNTGELFF.

The chain employs TRBV7-9 and TRBJ2-1; possibly TRBD2 for D (5 bases). The CDR3 contains 18 residues. Germline CDR1 is SEHNR and CDR2 is FQNEAQ (reference sequence). V lost 3 bases, J lost 6 bases, and 24 bases lay in between. DNA for the CDR3: TGTGCCAGCAGCTTTAGTTGGTTCCCTAACGGCCGGGGCAATGAGCAGTTCTTC. Its protein product is CASSFSWFPNGRGNEQFF.

The chain joins TRBV9 to TRBJ2-1; 8 nucleotides align to TRBD2. V was pared by 4 bases and J by 4 bases, with 16 bases of the junction left unmatched. CDR3 length equals 18 residues. CDR1 and CDR2 from the germline V gene are SGDLS and YYNGEE. CDR3 sequence reads: CASSPHREGLDLYNEQFF. CDR3 DNA: TGTGCCAGCAGCCCTCATAGGGAGGGACTAGATCTTTACAATGAGCAGTTCTTC.